The next 27 T cell receptor beta chains were all read from a single sample in a study of cytomegalovirus exposure and HLA in healthy donors. PCR involved 60 Vbeta and 13 Jbeta primers. Repertoires were generated with immunoSEQ multiplex PCR, while TCRdb's copy carries only in-frame clones and drops some. This sample has about 130,000 clones, with about 74% found just once. Sequenced sample: PBMCs. These TCRs come from a man younger than 30 in good health and CMV-seropositive.

This rearrangement joins TRBV2 to TRBJ1-2; the match to TRBD1 covers 9 bases. The CDR3 is 12 amino acids. With 6 bases clipped from V and 5 bases from J, the junction kept 1 base outside the gene matches. CDR1 is SNHLY, CDR2 FYNNEI, per germline. CDR3 sequence (DNA): TGTGCCAGCAGGGGACAGGGTTATGGCTACACCTTC. This encodes CASRGQGYGYTF.

The gene calls are TRBV28 and TRBJ2-1; 10 bases match TRBD2. The CDR3 runs to 14 residues. V shed 5 bases and J 4 bases; nucleotides not matched to a gene: 2. The germline V gene has CDR1 MDHEN and CDR2 SYDVKM. CDR3 loop: CASSGLAAYNEQFF. CDR3 DNA: TGTGCCAGCAGTGGACTAGCGGCTTACAATGAGCAGTTCTTC.

The rearrangement uses TRBV9 and TRBJ2-7; D might be TRBD1 (7 bases). CDR1 and CDR2 from the germline V gene are SGDLS and YYNGEE. CDR3 size: 15 residues. V was cut by 3 bases and J by 5 bases, with 18 bases left in between. DNA for the CDR3: TGTGCCAGCAGCGCGGAGGGGACAGTCCCCGACGAGCAGTACTTC. Amino acid sequence: CASSAEGTVPDEQYF.

The J gene is TRBJ2-1, the V gene TRBV29-1, with a possible D match to TRBD2 (6 bases). The CDR3 runs to 13 residues. Trimming left V 6 bases short and J 7 bases short, with 16 bases between. The germline CDR1 and CDR2 sequences are SQVTM and ANQGSEA. CDR3 bases: TGCAGCGTCTCACCCGCGGGGCGGAATGAGCAGTTCTTC. Its translation is CSVSPAGRNEQFF.

The table lists this clone with a count of one. The chain is built from TRBV7-9 and TRBJ2-5; 7 nucleotides match TRBD1. Germline-derived CDR1 and CDR2 are SEHNR and FQNEAQ (reference sequence). J was trimmed by 5 bases and V by 1 base; bases with no gene match: 4. This CDR3 is built from 14 residues. The CDR3 spells CASSLVGGRETQYF. The CDR3 DNA reads TGTGCCAGCAGCTTAGTAGGGGGCAGGGAGACCCAGTACTTC.

To note about this clone: The same CDR3 is also encoded by other DNA sequences in this sample. The chain recombines TRBV5-1 with TRBJ2-1; D gene unclear. Germline assignment: CDR1 SGHRS and CDR2 YFSETQ. The CDR3 is 11 amino acids. Deletions cut 3 bases from V and 4 bases from J, with 2 bases between. The CDR3 spells CASSSYNEQFF. In DNA, the CDR3 is TGCGCCAGCAGCTCTTACAATGAGCAGTTCTTC. Combining the CDR3 with reference TRBV5-1 and TRBJ2-1 gives the whole variable domain KAGVTQTPRYLIKTRGQQVTLSCSPISGHRSVSWYQQTPGQGLQFLFEYFSETQRNKGNFPGRFSGRQFSNSRSEMNVSTLELGDSALYLCASSSYNEQFFGPGTRLTVL.

This chain joins TRBV6-5 and TRBJ2-7, with D unresolved. The germline gives CDR1 MNHEY, CDR2 SVGAGI. This CDR3 has 13 amino acids. V was cut by 6 bases and J by 4 bases, with 13 bases left in between. The CDR3 protein is CASSRSSLYEQYF. CDR3 DNA sequence: TGTGCCAGCAGCCGATCTTCACTATACGAGCAGTACTTC.

The chain links TRBV4-3 to TRBJ2-1; 10 nucleotides match TRBD2. The CDR3 runs 20 residues. CDR1 is LGHNA, CDR2 YSLEER, per germline. The trim removed 1 base at V and 2 bases at J, leaving 14 bases unmatched. The CDR3 loop is CASSQGGTSVFPRPYNEQFF. The CDR3 bases are TGCGCCAGCAGCCAAGGGGGGACTAGCGTCTTCCCAAGGCCCTACAATGAGCAGTTCTTC.

V gene TRBV14 combines with J gene TRBJ1-5; no reliable D call. V was cut by 4 bases and J by 3 bases, with 10 bases left in between. Germline loops: CDR1 SGHDN, CDR2 FVKESK. The CDR3 runs 14 residues. CDR3 nucleotide sequence: TGTGCCAGCAGCCCGGAGGGTAACAATCAGCCCCAGCATTTT. Protein product: CASSPEGNNQPQHF.

The V and J genes are TRBV7-9 and TRBJ2-7; TRBD1 aligns across 8 bases. The CDR3 is 16 residues long. Germline CDR1 and CDR2: SEHNR and FQNEAQ (reference sequence). V was pared by 5 bases and J by 7 bases, with 16 bases of the junction left unmatched. CDR3 sequence (DNA): TGTGCCAGCAGCCCGCTCCCGGGGACAGGCTTTGGGGAGCAGTACTTC. It is translated as CASSPLPGTGFGEQYF. Supplemented by reference TRBV7-9 and TRBJ2-7, the full variable domain reads DTGVSQNPRHKITKRGQNVTFRCDPISEHNRLYWYRQTLGQGPEFLTYFQNEAQLEKSRLLSDRFSAERPKGSFSTLEIQRTEQGDSAMYLCASSPLPGTGFGEQYFGPGTRLTVT.

V is TRBV14 and J is TRBJ1-1; 12 nucleotides match TRBD1. The trim removed 3 bases at V and 4 bases at J, leaving 6 bases unmatched. This CDR3 contains 16 residues. The V gene's germline CDR1 is SGHDN and CDR2 FVKESK. The CDR3 DNA reads as TGTGCCAGCAGCCACCGGGACAGGGGGCGCGGCACTGAAGCTTTCTTT. Protein sequence: CASSHRDRGRGTEAFF.

This clone was detected only a few times. The chain uses TRBV6-5 and TRBJ2-5, with a weak D call TRBD1 (9 bases). The CDR3 contains 16 residues. Trimming stripped 2 bases from V and 3 bases from J, with 16 bases between. Per germline, CDR1 MNHEY and CDR2 SVGAGI. CDR3 loop: CASSYLSGTGKETQYF. CDR3 bases: TGTGCCAGCAGTTACCTTAGCGGGACAGGGAAAGAGACCCAGTACTTC.

The rearrangement uses TRBV5-1 and TRBJ2-3, with D tentatively TRBD2 (5 bases). CDR1 is SGHRS and CDR2 is YFSETQ in the germline V gene. V shed 0 bases and J shed 10 bases, with 12 bases lying between them. The CDR3 is made up of 13 amino acids. This CDR3 is CASSLELAEAQYF. DNA of the CDR3: TGCGCCAGCAGCTTGGAGCTAGCTGAGGCGCAGTATTTT. The complete variable domain, with remaining parts taken from reference TRBV5-1 and TRBJ2-3, reads KAGVTQTPRYLIKTRGQQVTLSCSPISGHRSVSWYQQTPGQGLQFLFEYFSETQRNKGNFPGRFSGRQFSNSRSEMNVSTLELGDSALYLCASSLELAEAQYFGPGTRLTVL.

The V and J genes are TRBV6-6 and TRBJ2-1; D is perhaps TRBD1 (6 bases). The V end was cut by 5 bases, the J end by 8 bases, with 16 bases between. Germline values: CDR1 MNHNY, CDR2 SVGAGI (reference sequence). The CDR3 extends over 14 amino acids. CDR3 residues: CASSPQGFSDEQFF. DNA for the CDR3: TGTGCCAGCAGTCCACAGGGTTTTAGCGATGAGCAGTTCTTC.

The chain employs TRBV7-9 and TRBJ1-5; D is unclear. Germline CDR1 and CDR2: SEHNR and FQNEAQ (reference sequence). This CDR3 has 12 residues. Trimming stripped 1 base from V and 4 bases from J, with 2 bases between. This chain's CDR3 is CASSLVNQPQHF. In DNA form, the CDR3 reads TGTGCCAGCAGCTTAGTAAATCAGCCCCAGCATTTT.

The V call is TRBV19, the J call TRBJ2-4; 8 nucleotides line up with TRBD2. V lost 4 bases to trimming and J lost 4 bases; unmatched junction nucleotides: 6. Germline CDR1 LNHDA, CDR2 SQIVND (reference sequence). The CDR3 is 15 amino acids. The CDR3 nucleotides read TGTGCCAGTAGTACAGTTGCGGGGGGAAAAAACATTCAGTACTTC. Translating it yields CASSTVAGGKNIQYF.

The rearrangement links TRBV5-1 to TRBJ2-7; 12 nucleotides align to TRBD2. V lost 4 bases and J lost 6; bases outside the gene matches: 11. Germline V gives CDR1 SGHRS, CDR2 YFSETQ. This CDR3 region has 16 residues. CDR3 nucleotide sequence: TGCGCCAGCAGCATCTCGACTAGCGGGAGTTATGGCGAGCAGTACTTC. Translation: CASSISTSGSYGEQYF. The variable domain in full, completed from reference TRBV5-1 and TRBJ2-7, reads KAGVTQTPRYLIKTRGQQVTLSCSPISGHRSVSWYQQTPGQGLQFLFEYFSETQRNKGNFPGRFSGRQFSNSRSEMNVSTLELGDSALYLCASSISTSGSYGEQYFGPGTRLTVT.

This clone was seen only a few times. The V gene is TRBV6-1, the J gene TRBJ2-1; 8 bases map to TRBD2. There are 15 residues in the CDR3. The junction had 7 bases not matched to a gene; V was cut back by 9 bases and J by 0 bases. CDR1 is MNHNS, CDR2 SASEGT, per germline. CDR3 loop: CASSTGTSSYNEQFF. The CDR3 nucleotides are TGTGCCAGTTCGACCGGGACTAGCTCCTACAATGAGCAGTTCTTC.

The V call is TRBV4-2, the J call TRBJ2-1, with 7 bases that match TRBD2. The V gene end was trimmed by 1 base and the J gene end by 4 bases; junction bases not matched to a gene: 4. The germline V gene has CDR1 LGHNA and CDR2 YNFKEQ. The CDR3 extends over 15 amino acids. As DNA, the CDR3 is TGTGCCAGCAGCCAAGGGCAGGGAGGGTACAATGAGCAGTTCTTC. Residues: CASSQGQGGYNEQFF.

The chain has TRBV28 and TRBJ1-4, with 7 bases that match TRBD1. The germline gives CDR1 MDHEN, CDR2 SYDVKM. V shed 4 bases, J shed 3 bases, and the junction held 2 bases outside the gene matches. The CDR3 has 14 amino acids. The CDR3, as DNA: TGTGCCAGCAGTTACAGGGGATCTAATGAAAAACTGTTTTTT. The encoded protein is CASSYRGSNEKLFF.

The rearrangement joins TRBV6-5 to TRBJ2-1, with TRBD2 matching over 8 bases. This CDR3 is built from 15 residues. The V gene end was trimmed by 1 base and the J gene end by 5 bases; junction bases not matched to a gene: 4. Per germline, CDR1 MNHEY and CDR2 SVGAGI. The CDR3: CASSYFTSGNNEQFF. CDR3 DNA sequence: TGTGCCAGCAGTTACTTCACTAGCGGAAACAATGAGCAGTTCTTC.

The chain couples TRBV9 to TRBJ2-3; the D gene is possibly TRBD2 (5 bases). Germline CDR1 reads SGDLS; CDR2 reads YYNGEE. The length of the CDR3 is 14 residues. The ends were cut back, 2 bases at V and 0 bases at J, with 7 bases in the middle. CDR3 nucleotide sequence: TGTGCCAGCAGCGTCGGACTCAGCACAGATACGCAGTATTTT. As protein: CASSVGLSTDTQYF.

The V and J genes are TRBV18 and TRBJ2-2, with D uncertain. V was trimmed by 2 bases and J by 5 bases, leaving 6 bases between them. Germline V CDR1 and CDR2: KGHSH, LQKENI. The CDR3 has 13 residues. The CDR3 DNA is TGTGCCAGCTCACCAAGACATACCGGGGAGCTGTTTTTT. Translating gives CASSPRHTGELFF.

The gene calls are TRBV4-1 and TRBJ2-7; tentative D call: TRBD1 (7 bases). Germline assignment: CDR1 MGHRA and CDR2 YSYEKL. CDR3 length: 15 residues. V dropped 1 base and J dropped 2 bases, with 12 bases sitting between them. CDR3 sequence: CASSQGQGGPYEQYF. The CDR3 nucleotides read TGCGCCAGCAGCCAAGGCCAGGGGGGACCCTACGAGCAGTACTTC.

This clone has more than one count but fewer than ten. The chain has TRBV6-5 and TRBJ1-4; D perhaps matches TRBD1 (5 bases). Trimming stripped 4 bases from V and 7 bases from J, with 13 bases between. CDR1 MNHEY and CDR2 SVGAGI come from the germline V gene. The CDR3 spans 14 residues. The CDR3, as DNA: TGTGCCAGCAGTTTGGGGCAGCTTGGTGAAAAACTGTTTTTT. This encodes CASSLGQLGEKLFF.

V usage is TRBV19 and J usage is TRBJ2-3; 7 nucleotides match TRBD2. CDR1 is LNHDA, CDR2 SQIVND, per germline (reference sequence). The CDR3 has 16 amino acids. Germline trimming cut 8 bases from V and 0 bases from J; bases unmatched to any gene: 11. The CDR3, as DNA: TGTGCCAGTGGCCCATTGAGCGGGACTAGCACAGATACGCAGTATTTT. It specifies CASGPLSGTSTDTQYF. The full variable domain, with the rest looked up from reference TRBV19 and TRBJ2-3, is DGGITQSPKYLFRKEGQNVTLSCEQNLNHDAMYWYRQDPGQGLRLIYYSQIVNDFQKGDIAEGYSVSREKKESFPLTVTSAQKNPTAFYLCASGPLSGTSTDTQYFGPGTRLTVL.

The rearrangement uses TRBV10-3 and TRBJ2-7; 7 bases fit TRBD1. Germline assignment: CDR1 ENHRY and CDR2 SYGVKD. V was clipped by 0 bases and J by 1 base; unmatched bases: 0. The CDR3 has 14 residues. CDR3 region: CAISESQGSYEQYF. The CDR3 DNA reads as TGTGCCATCAGTGAGTCACAGGGGTCCTACGAGCAGTACTTC.